This TCR beta chain was sequenced for a study of monozygotic twins with inflammatory bowel disease. Germline values: CDR1 KGHSH, CDR2 LQKENI. The CDR3 has 16 amino acids. Per-sample cDNA came from eight separate reactions. Researchers used template switching to add UMIs featuring a 6-nucleotide sample barcode. TCRdb reprocessed the 5' RACE reads and reports one entry per CDR3 protein, with no DNA. This repertoire includes 350,000 to 500,000 distinct CDR3 sequences. The clonotype was recovered from a human donor with ulcerative colitis or Crohn's disease, or a healthy co-twin of an affected twin (not recorded which). Sequencing input: blood. The chain joins TRBV18 to TRBJ2-5; absent DNA, TCRdb's TRBD2 call cannot be checked. CDR3 sequence: CASSPAIWTEGETQYF. Full variable domain (outside the CDR3, taken from reference TRBV18 and TRBJ2-5): NAGVMQNPRHLVRRRGQEARLRCSPMKGHSHVYWYRQLPEEGLKFMVYLQKENIIDESGMPKERFSAEFPKEGPSILRIQQVVRGDSAAYFCASSPAIWTEGETQYFGPGTRLLVL.